This TCR beta chain derives from a study of cytomegalovirus exposure and HLA in healthy donors. Study outcomes and limitations: There were 150 or so TCR beta chains listed as cytomegalovirus-associated.

CDR1 is MDHEN, CDR2 SYDVKM, per germline. With 6 bases clipped from V and 5 bases from J, the junction kept 11 bases outside the gene matches. CDR3 size: 15 residues. Comments on this clone: What it recognizes is unknown.

In the PCR, 60 Vbeta and 13 Jbeta primers were used. Libraries were prepared by immunoSEQ multiplex PCR; TCRdb keeps only in-frame clonotypes and omits some of them. This table has 100,000 to 150,000 clones, about 84% appearing once. The TCR was taken from a man in his forties or fifties in good health and CMV-seronegative. Material for sequencing was PBMCs. The V gene is TRBV28, the J gene TRBJ2-5; 8 bases agree with TRBD1. The CDR3 DNA is TGTGCCAGCAGATCAGACAGGGGAATACTGGAGACCCAGTACTTC. It is translated as CASRSDRGILETQYF.